The T cell receptor (beta chain) described here comes from a study of cytomegalovirus exposure and HLA in healthy donors. Turning to this clone: Antigen: not known. At one end, the junction sequence differs from germline, possibly due to a read error.

Use of 60 Vbeta and 13 Jbeta primers characterized the PCR. Repertoires were generated with immunoSEQ multiplex PCR, while TCRdb's copy carries only in-frame clones and drops some. Of around 200,000 clones in the sample, 70% to 80% were seen once. CDR1 is SGDLS, CDR2 YYNGEE, per germline. This CDR3 has 15 amino acids. General study findings and limits: Later analysis suggested links between common viral pathogens and several top significant clusters. The presence/absence work took it that sequencing depth was about the same across donors.

The origin of this receptor is a girl aged 2 to 10 in good health and CMV-seronegative. V gene TRBV9 combines with J gene TRBJ2-5, with TRBD2 matching over 9 bases. What was sequenced was PBMCs. CDR3 DNA: TGTGCCGGCAGCCCGACGACTAGCGGTCAGGGGACCCAGTACTTC. The encoded protein is CAGSPTTSGQGTQYF.